Below, 17 T cell receptor beta chains from the same sample are listed, as sequenced in a study of human T cells and chemical hapten exposure. A single record per CDR3 protein comes from TCRdb applying MiXCR to the RACE reads. Of some 43,000 distinct CDR3 sequences listed, more than 3% are singletons. Regarding time point: patch test 1, 2 weeks after DPC sensitization. Treatment here: therapeutic diphenylcyclopropenone sensitization with weekly scalp DPC. The authors extracted total RNA from unfractionated whole blood. The material was whole blood, obtained in connection with sensitization to the hapten diphenylcyclopropenone (DPC). Receptors were obtained from a man aged 50-59 years with alopecia areata. Some clones in this sample may be carry-over from other donors' samples.

In this sample, this clonotype turned up many times. The chain links TRBV12-3 or TRBV12-4 to TRBJ1-5; D is unclear. V gave up 4 bases and J gave up 1 base, with 11 bases separating them. The length of the CDR3 is 15 residues. The CDR3 region has the DNA TGTGCCAGCAGTTCCTCCGGCCGCAGCAATCAGCCCCAGCATTTT. This translates into CASSSSGRSNQPQHF.

This clonotype was seen repeatedly, ten times or more. Here the CDR3 reads CASSLLAGGAKNIQYF. The CDR3 DNA reads TGTGCCAGCAGTTTACTAGCGGGTGGAGCCAAAAACATTCAGTACTTC. The chain joins TRBV11-2 to TRBJ2-4; 9 bases fit TRBD2. The CDR3 is 16 amino acids. V gave up 6 bases and J gave up 0 bases; unmatched junction bases: 6. The germline gives CDR1 SGHAT, CDR2 FQNNGV. Based on the CDR3 plus reference TRBV11-2 and TRBJ2-4, the full variable domain is EAGVAQSPRYKIIEKRQSVAFWCNPISGHATLYWYQQILGQGPKLLIQFQNNGVVDDSQLPKDRFSAERLKGVDSTLKIQPAKLEDSAVYLCASSLLAGGAKNIQYFGAGTRLSVL.

The gene calls are TRBV12-3 or TRBV12-4 and TRBJ2-1; 16 bases are a match to TRBD2. The CDR3 spans 18 residues. V was clipped by 6 bases and J by 4 bases; unmatched bases: 9. Here the CDR3 DNA reads TGTGCCAGCAGCCAGAAGGGACTAGCGGGAGGGGGTTACAATGAGCAGTTCTTC. Amino acid sequence: CASSQKGLAGGGYNEQFF.

There are many counts of this clonotype. The J gene is TRBJ1-6, the V gene TRBV30; no clear D gene. The ends were cut back, 4 bases at V and 9 bases at J, with 13 bases in the middle. Germline-derived CDR1 and CDR2 are GTSNPN and SVGIG (reference sequence). This CDR3 is 13 amino acids long. CDR3 protein: CAWTSSPGSPLHF. DNA for the CDR3: TGTGCCTGGACGAGCAGCCCGGGTTCACCCCTCCACTTT. Using reference TRBV30 and TRBJ1-6 for the parts outside the CDR3, the full variable domain is SQTIHQWPATLVQPVGSPLSLECTVEGTSNPNLYWYRQAAGRGLQLLFYSVGIGQISSEVPQNLSASRPQDRQFILSSKKLLLSDSGFYLCAWTSSPGSPLHFGNGTRLTVT.

This clonotype was picked up many times. V and J are TRBV29-1 and TRBJ1-6, with a weak D call TRBD1 (6 bases). Germline V lookup: CDR1 SQVTM, CDR2 ANQGSEA. Trimming removed 5 bases from V and 7 bases from J, with 15 bases in between. CDR3 length equals 14 residues. In DNA form, the CDR3 reads TGCAGCGTTAAGGGGGGGGCTAAGAATTCACCCCTCCACTTT. It specifies CSVKGGAKNSPLHF. The full variable domain, in which reference TRBV29-1 and TRBJ1-6 provide the parts outside the CDR3, is SAVISQKPSRDICQRGTSLTIQCQVDSQVTMMFWYRQQPGQSLTLIATANQGSEATYESGFVIDKFPISRPNLTFSTLTVSNMSPEDSSIYLCSVKGGAKNSPLHFGNGTRLTVT.

This clonotype was seen at least ten times. This chain connects TRBV6-1 to TRBJ2-1; weak D call: TRBD2 (6 bases). The CDR3 contains 13 residues. V lost 5 bases to trimming and J lost 6 bases, with 11 bases between them. Germline V CDR1 and CDR2: MNHNS, SASEGT. The CDR3: CASSLRTINEQFF. CDR3 nucleotides: TGTGCCAGCAGTCTCCGGACTATCAATGAGCAGTTCTTC.

In this sample, this clonotype turned up many times. CDR3 sequence reads: CASSWLAGPDTQYF. Written as DNA, the CDR3 is TGTGCCAGCAGCTGGCTAGCGGGACCAGATACGCAGTATTTT. This chain links TRBV11-2 with TRBJ2-3; TRBD2 matches 9 bases. This CDR3 region has 14 residues. After removal of 4 bases from V and 4 bases from J, the junction contained 3 bases not matched to a gene. The germline CDR1 and CDR2 sequences are SGHAT and FQNNGV.

The gene calls are TRBV14 and TRBJ2-7, with D maybe TRBD1 (5 bases). Germline CDR1 SGHDN, CDR2 FVKESK. The V end lost 1 base, the J end lost 2 bases, and 15 bases lay between the germline ends. This CDR3 has 16 amino acids. The CDR3 bases are TGTGCCAGCAGCCAAGTTACGGGCAGGGTACCCTACGAGCAGTACTTC. Its translation: CASSQVTGRVPYEQYF.

Many counts were recorded for this clonotype. This sequence joins TRBV10-2 and TRBJ1-4; a possible D gene is TRBD1 (6 bases). The CDR3 has 19 amino acids. Germline assignment: CDR1 WSHSY and CDR2 SAAADI. V was shortened by 3 bases and J by 0 bases, with 20 bases between the two germline ends. CDR3 region: CASSDDPPGHPATNEKLFF. The CDR3 DNA reads TGCGCCAGCAGTGACGACCCTCCGGGACACCCGGCAACTAATGAAAAACTGTTTTTT.

This clonotype has at least ten counts. The chain employs TRBV5-5 and TRBJ2-1; unclear D gene. The CDR3 is 14 residues long. The V end was cut by 0 bases, the J end by 12 bases, with 16 bases between. The germline CDR1 and CDR2 sequences are SGHKS and YYEKEE (reference sequence). In nucleotides, the CDR3 is TGTGCCAGCAGCTTGGGCAGTTTTCCCGCTGGGCAGTTCTTC. Translation gives CASSLGSFPAGQFF.

This clonotype was seen many times. The chain couples TRBV4-2 to TRBJ2-2; a weak D match, TRBD2 (6 bases). The CDR3 sequence is 16 residues long. V was shortened by 3 bases and J by 2 bases, with 13 bases between the two germline ends. The germline CDR1 and CDR2 sequences are LGHNA and YNFKEQ. In DNA form, the CDR3 reads TGTGCCAGCAGCCAGAACATAGCGGCAAACACCGGGGAGCTGTTTTTT. Its protein is CASSQNIAANTGELFF.

This clonotype appeared many times. The chain carries TRBV10-1 and TRBJ1-2; D is unresolved. The CDR3 sequence is 14 residues long. V shed 2 bases and J shed 3 bases, with 10 bases lying between them. Germline-derived CDR1 and CDR2 are WNHNN and SYGVQD (reference sequence). The CDR3 DNA is TGCGCCAGCAGTGAGGCGGGAGTGGACTATGGCTACACCTTC. This sequence encodes CASSEAGVDYGYTF.

The chain employs TRBV9 and TRBJ2-4, with D tentatively TRBD1 or TRBD2 (5 bases each). Trimming took 1 base from V and 7 from J, leaving 15 bases between them. Germline V lookup: CDR1 SGDLS, CDR2 YYNGEE. The CDR3 loop spans 15 amino acids. CDR3 DNA sequence: TGTGCCAGCAGCGTATCCCCAGGGAGTGAGAACATTCAGTACTTC. Translation gives CASSVSPGSENIQYF.

There are many counts of this clonotype. The rearrangement joins TRBV13 to TRBJ2-7; TRBD2 agrees at 7 bases. The CDR3 is 15 amino acids. CDR1 and CDR2 (germline): PRHDT, FYEKMQ (reference sequence). V shed 5 bases and J 1 base; nucleotides not matched to a gene: 8. In DNA, the CDR3 is TGTGCCAGCAGCCACGGGTCTAGCGGATCCTACGAGCAGTACTTC. It codes for CASSHGSSGSYEQYF.

In this sample, this clonotype turned up many times. The chain recombines TRBV27 with TRBJ2-1; tentative D call: TRBD2 (6 bases). There are 15 residues in the CDR3. V shed 7 bases and J shed 10 bases, with 23 bases lying between them. CDR1 MNHEY and CDR2 SMNVEV come from the germline V gene (reference sequence). Here the CDR3 reads CASTLVTQGLREQFF. DNA for the CDR3: TGTGCCAGCACCCTAGTCACCCAGGGACTGAGAGAGCAGTTCTTC.

This clonotype occurred a few times. V usage is TRBV19 and J usage is TRBJ1-5; no reliable D call. This CDR3 has 14 residues. CDR1 LNHDA and CDR2 SQIVND come from the germline V gene (reference sequence). Trimming stripped 3 bases from V and 3 bases from J, with 9 bases between. The CDR3: CASSIQEINQPQHF. The CDR3 DNA follows: TGTGCCAGTAGTATCCAGGAGATCAATCAGCCCCAGCATTTT.

In its sample, this clonotype was seen many times. The gene calls are TRBV4-3 and TRBJ2-2; TRBD1 matches at 7 bases. This CDR3 is 15 amino acids long. The V gene's germline CDR1 is LGHNA and CDR2 YSLEER. V dropped 7 bases and J dropped 2; count of bases not matched to a gene: 7. This chain's CDR3 is CASNMRQGNTGELFF. The CDR3 DNA follows: TGCGCCAGCAACATGAGACAGGGAAACACCGGGGAGCTGTTTTTT.